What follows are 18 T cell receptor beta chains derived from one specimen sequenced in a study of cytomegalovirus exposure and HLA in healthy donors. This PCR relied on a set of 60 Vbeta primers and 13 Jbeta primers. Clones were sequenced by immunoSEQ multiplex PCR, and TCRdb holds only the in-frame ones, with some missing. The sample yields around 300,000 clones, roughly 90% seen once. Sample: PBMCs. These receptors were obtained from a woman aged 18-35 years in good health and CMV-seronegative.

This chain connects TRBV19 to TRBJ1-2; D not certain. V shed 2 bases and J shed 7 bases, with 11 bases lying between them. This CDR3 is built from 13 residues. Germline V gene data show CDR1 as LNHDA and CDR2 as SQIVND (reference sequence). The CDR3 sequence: CASSIRVGSGYTF. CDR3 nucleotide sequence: TGTGCCAGTAGTATACGGGTCGGAAGTGGCTACACCTTC.

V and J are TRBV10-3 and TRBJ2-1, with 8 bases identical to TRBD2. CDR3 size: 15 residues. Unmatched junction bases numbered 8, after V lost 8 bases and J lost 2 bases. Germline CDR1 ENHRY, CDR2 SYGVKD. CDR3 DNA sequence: TGTGCCATCGCGCGGGGGGCGGGGGCCTACAATGAGCAGTTCTTC. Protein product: CAIARGAGAYNEQFF.

In nucleotides, the CDR3 is TGTGCCAGCTCAACTCGACTTAACCACATGGGTGAGCAGTACTTC. Its translation is CASSTRLNHMGEQYF. The chain recombines TRBV18 with TRBJ2-7; D gene uncertain. The CDR3 contains 15 residues. CDR1 is KGHSH, CDR2 LQKENI, per germline. Trimming took off 5 bases at V and 7 bases at J, with 21 bases between the two ends.

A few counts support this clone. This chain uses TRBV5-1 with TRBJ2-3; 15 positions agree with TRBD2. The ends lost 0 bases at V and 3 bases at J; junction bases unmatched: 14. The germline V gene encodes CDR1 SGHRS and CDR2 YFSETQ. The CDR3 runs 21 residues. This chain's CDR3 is CASSLGTPGLAGGLRTDTQYF. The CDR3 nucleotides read TGCGCCAGCAGCTTGGGGACACCGGGACTAGCGGGGGGCTTGAGGACAGATACGCAGTATTTT. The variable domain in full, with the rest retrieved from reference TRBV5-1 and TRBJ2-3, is KAGVTQTPRYLIKTRGQQVTLSCSPISGHRSVSWYQQTPGQGLQFLFEYFSETQRNKGNFPGRFSGRQFSNSRSEMNVSTLELGDSALYLCASSLGTPGLAGGLRTDTQYFGPGTRLTVL.

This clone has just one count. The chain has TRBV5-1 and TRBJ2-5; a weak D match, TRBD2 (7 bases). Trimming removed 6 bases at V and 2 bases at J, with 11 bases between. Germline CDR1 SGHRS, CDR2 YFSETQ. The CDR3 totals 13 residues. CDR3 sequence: CASKGGEQETQYF. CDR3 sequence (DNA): TGCGCCAGCAAAGGGGGGGAACAAGAGACCCAGTACTTC.

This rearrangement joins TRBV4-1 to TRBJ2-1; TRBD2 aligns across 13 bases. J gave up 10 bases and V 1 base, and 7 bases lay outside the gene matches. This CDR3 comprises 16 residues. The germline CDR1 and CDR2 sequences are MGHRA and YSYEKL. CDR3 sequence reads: CASSQVEGLAGVEQFF. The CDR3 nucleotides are TGCGCCAGCAGCCAAGTGGAAGGACTAGCGGGGGTCGAGCAGTTCTTC.

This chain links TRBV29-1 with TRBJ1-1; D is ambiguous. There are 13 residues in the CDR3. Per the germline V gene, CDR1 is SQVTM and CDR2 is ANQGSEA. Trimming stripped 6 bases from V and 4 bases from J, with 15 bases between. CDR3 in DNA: TGCAGCGTGCCCCTTTTAGATGGCACTGAAGCTTTCTTT. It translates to CSVPLLDGTEAFF.

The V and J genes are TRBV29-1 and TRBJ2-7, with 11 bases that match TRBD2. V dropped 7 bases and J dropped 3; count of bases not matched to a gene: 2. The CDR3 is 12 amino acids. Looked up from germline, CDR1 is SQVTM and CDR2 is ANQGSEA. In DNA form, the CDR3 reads TGCAGCGCCGGGACTAGCGGCTACGAGCAGTACTTC. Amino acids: CSAGTSGYEQYF.

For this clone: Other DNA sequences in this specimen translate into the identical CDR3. CDR3 sequence reads: CASSDWQSPYNEQFF. The CDR3 nucleotides read TGTGCCAGCAGTGACTGGCAGTCACCCTACAATGAGCAGTTCTTC. The chain uses TRBV6-4 and TRBJ2-1; D gene ambiguous. V was cut by 1 base and J by 2 bases, with 9 bases left in between. This CDR3 region has 15 residues. Germline V gene lookup returns CDR1 MRHNA and CDR2 SNTAGT.

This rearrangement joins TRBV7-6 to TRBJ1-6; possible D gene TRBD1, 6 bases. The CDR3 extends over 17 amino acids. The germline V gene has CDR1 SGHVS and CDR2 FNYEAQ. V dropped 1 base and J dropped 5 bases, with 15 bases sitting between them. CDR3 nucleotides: TGTGCCAGCAGCTTAGTAGGACAGTGGGACGATAATTCACCCCTCCACTTT. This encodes CASSLVGQWDDNSPLHF.

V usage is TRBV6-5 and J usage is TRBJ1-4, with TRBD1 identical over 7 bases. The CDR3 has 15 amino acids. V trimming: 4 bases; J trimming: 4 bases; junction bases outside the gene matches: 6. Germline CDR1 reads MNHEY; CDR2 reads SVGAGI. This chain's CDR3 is CASSSGTAYNEKLFF. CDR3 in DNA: TGTGCCAGCAGTTCCGGGACAGCCTATAATGAAAAACTGTTTTTT.

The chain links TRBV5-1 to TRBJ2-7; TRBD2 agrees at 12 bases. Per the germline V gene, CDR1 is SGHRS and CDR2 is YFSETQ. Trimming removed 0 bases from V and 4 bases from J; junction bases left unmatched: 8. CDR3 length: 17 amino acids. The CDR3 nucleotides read TGCGCCAGCAGCTTGGTGGCTAGCGGGGGGGCTTCTTACGAGCAGTACTTC. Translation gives CASSLVASGGASYEQYF.

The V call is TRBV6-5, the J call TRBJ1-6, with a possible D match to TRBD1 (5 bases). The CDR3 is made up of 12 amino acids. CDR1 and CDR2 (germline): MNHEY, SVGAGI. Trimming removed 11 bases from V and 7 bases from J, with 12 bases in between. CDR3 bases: TGTGCCTTCAAAGGGGAAAATTCACCCCTCCACTTT. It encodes CAFKGENSPLHF.

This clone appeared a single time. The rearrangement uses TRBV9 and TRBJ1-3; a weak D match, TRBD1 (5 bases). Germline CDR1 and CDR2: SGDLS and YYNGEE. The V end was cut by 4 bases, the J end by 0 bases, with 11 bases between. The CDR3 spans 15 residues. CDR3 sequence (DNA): TGTGCCAGCAGCCTGGGAGGGGCCTCTGGAAACACCATATATTTT. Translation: CASSLGGASGNTIYF.

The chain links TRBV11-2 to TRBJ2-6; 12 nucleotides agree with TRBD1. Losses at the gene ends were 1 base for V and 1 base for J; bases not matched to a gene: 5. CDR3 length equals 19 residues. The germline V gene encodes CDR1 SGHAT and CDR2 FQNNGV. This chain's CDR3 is CASSLVGTGGLSGANVLTF. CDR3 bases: TGTGCCAGCAGCTTAGTGGGGACAGGGGGCTTGTCTGGGGCCAACGTCCTGACTTTC. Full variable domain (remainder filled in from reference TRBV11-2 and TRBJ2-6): EAGVAQSPRYKIIEKRQSVAFWCNPISGHATLYWYQQILGQGPKLLIQFQNNGVVDDSQLPKDRFSAERLKGVDSTLKIQPAKLEDSAVYLCASSLVGTGGLSGANVLTFGAGSRLTVL.

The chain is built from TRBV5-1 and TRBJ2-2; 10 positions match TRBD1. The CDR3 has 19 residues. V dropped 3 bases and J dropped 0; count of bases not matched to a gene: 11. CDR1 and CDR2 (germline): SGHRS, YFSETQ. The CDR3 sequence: CASSSWDRGPFANTGELFF. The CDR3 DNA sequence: TGCGCCAGCAGCTCCTGGGACAGGGGTCCGTTCGCGAACACCGGGGAGCTGTTTTTT.

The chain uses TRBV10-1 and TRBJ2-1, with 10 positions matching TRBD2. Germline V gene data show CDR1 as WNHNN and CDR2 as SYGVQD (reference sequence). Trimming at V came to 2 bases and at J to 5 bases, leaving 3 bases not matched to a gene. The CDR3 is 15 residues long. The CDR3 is CASSEGGLADNEQFF. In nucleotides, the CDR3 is TGCGCCAGCAGTGAGGGCGGACTAGCGGACAATGAGCAGTTCTTC.

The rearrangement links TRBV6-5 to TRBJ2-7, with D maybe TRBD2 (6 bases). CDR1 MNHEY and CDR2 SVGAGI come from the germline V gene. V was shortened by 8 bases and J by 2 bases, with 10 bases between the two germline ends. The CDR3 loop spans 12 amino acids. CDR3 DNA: TGTGCCAGCCGGAGGGACCCCTACGAGCAGTACTTC. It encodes CASRRDPYEQYF.